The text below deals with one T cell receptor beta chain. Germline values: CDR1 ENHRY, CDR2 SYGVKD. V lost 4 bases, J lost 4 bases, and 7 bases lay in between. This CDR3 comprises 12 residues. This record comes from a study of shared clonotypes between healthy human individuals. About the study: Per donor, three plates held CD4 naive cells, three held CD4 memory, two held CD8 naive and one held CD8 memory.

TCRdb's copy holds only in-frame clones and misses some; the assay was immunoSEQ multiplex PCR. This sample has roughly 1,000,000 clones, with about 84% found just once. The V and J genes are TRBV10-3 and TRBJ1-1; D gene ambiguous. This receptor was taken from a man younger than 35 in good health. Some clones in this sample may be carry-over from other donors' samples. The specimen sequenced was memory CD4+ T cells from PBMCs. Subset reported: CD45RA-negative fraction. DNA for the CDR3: TGTGCCATCAGTGGGGGTCGCACTGAAGCTTTCTTT. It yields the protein CAISGGRTEAFF.